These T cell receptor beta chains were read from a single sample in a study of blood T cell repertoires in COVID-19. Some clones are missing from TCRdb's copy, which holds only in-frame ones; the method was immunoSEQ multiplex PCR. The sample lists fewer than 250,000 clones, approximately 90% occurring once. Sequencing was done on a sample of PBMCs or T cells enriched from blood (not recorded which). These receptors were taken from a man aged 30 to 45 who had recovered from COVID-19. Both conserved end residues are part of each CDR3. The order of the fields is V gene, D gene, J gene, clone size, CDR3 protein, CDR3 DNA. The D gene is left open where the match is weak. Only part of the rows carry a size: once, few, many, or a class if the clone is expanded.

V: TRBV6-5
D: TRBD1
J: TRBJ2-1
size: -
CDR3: CASTSTDRATFF
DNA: TGTGCCAGCACCTCGACTGACAGGGCCACGTTCTTC

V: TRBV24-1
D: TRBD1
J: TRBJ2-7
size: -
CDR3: CATSDPKTGAHEQYF
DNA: TGTGCCACCAGTGATCCGAAGACAGGGGCCCACGAGCAGTACTTC

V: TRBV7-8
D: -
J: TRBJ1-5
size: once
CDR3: CASSRGFGQPQHF
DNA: TGTGCCAGCAGCCGCGGGTTCGGTCAGCCCCAGCATTTT

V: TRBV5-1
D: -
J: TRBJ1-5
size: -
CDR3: CASSLEGSEQPQHF
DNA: TGCGCCAGCAGCTTGGAGGGGTCGGAGCAGCCCCAGCATTTT

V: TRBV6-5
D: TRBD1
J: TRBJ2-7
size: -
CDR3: CASTSGQGLHYEQYF
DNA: TGTGCCAGCACCTCGGGACAGGGGCTGCATTACGAGCAGTACTTC

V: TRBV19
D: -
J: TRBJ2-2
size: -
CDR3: CASSIAAGELFF
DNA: TGTGCCAGTAGTATAGCGGCCGGGGAGCTGTTTTTT

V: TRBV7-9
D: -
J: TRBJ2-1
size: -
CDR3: CASSFGGHEQFF
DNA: TGTGCCAGCAGCTTCGGCGGTCATGAGCAGTTCTTC

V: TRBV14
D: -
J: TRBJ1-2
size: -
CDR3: CASSPQNYYGYTF
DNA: TGTGCCAGCAGCCCACAGAACTACTATGGCTACACCTTC

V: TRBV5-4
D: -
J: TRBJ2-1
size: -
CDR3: CASSPPGTRYNEQFF
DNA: TGTGCCAGCAGCCCGCCCGGGACTCGGTACAATGAGCAGTTCTTC

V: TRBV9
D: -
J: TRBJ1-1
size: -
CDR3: CASSVDNRLNTEAFF
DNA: TGTGCCAGCAGCGTAGATAACAGGCTGAACACTGAAGCTTTCTTT

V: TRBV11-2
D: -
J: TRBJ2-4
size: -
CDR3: CASSDHGGPDIQYF
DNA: TGTGCCAGCAGCGACCACGGGGGGCCCGACATTCAGTACTTC

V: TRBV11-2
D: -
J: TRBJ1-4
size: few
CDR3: CASSLWGGRANEKLFF
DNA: TGTGCCAGCAGCTTATGGGGGGGGCGAGCTAATGAAAAACTGTTTTTT

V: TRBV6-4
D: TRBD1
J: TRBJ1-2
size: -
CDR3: CARSRDRAPFSF
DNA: TGTGCCAGGTCCCGGGACAGGGCCCCTTTCTCCTTC

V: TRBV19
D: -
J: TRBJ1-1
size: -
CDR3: CATEARNTEAFF
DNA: TGTGCCACCGAGGCGAGGAACACTGAAGCTTTCTTT

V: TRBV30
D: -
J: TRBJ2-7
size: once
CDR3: CAWSLNAGYEQYF
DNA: TGTGCCTGGAGTTTAAACGCGGGGTACGAGCAGTACTTC

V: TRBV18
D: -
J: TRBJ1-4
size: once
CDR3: CASSSNEKLFF
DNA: TGTGCCAGCTCCAGTAATGAAAAACTGTTTTTT

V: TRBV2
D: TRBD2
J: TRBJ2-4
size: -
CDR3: CASQREGPGIQYF
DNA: TGTGCCAGCCAGCGGGAGGGCCCGGGCATTCAGTACTTC

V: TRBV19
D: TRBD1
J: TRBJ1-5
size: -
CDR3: CASSIRKTGHLNQPQHF
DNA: TGTGCCAGTAGTATCAGGAAGACAGGGCATCTGAATCAGCCCCAGCATTTT

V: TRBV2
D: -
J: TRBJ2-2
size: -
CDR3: CASSPPASLLTGELFF
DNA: TGTGCCAGCAGTCCCCCCGCAAGCCTTCTTACCGGGGAGCTGTTTTTT